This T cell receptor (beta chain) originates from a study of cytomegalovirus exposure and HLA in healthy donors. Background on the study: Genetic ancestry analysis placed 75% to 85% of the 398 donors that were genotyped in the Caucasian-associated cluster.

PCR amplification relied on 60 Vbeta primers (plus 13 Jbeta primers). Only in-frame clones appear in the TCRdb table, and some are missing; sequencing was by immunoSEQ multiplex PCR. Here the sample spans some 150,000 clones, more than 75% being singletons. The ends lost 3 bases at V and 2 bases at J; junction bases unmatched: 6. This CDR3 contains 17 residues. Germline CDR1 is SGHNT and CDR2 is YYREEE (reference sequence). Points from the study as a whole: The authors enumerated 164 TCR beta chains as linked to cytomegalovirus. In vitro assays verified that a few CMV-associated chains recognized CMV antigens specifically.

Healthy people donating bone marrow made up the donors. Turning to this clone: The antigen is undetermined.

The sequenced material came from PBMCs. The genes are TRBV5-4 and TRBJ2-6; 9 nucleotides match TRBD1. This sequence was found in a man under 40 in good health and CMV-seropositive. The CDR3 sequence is CASSSGTGIAGANVLTF. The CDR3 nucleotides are TGTGCCAGCAGCTCCGGGACAGGGATCGCTGGGGCCAACGTCCTGACTTTC.